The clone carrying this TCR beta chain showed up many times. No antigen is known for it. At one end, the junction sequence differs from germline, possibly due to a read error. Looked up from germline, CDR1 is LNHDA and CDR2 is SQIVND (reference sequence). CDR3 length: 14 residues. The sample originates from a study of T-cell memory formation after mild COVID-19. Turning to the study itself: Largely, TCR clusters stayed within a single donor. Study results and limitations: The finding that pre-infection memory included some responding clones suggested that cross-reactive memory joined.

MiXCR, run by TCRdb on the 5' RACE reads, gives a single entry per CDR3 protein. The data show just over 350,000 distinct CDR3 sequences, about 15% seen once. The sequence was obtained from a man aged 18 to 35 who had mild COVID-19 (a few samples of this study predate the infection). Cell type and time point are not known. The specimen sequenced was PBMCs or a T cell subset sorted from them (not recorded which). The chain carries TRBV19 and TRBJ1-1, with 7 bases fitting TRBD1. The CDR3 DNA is TGTGCCAGCAGTATAGGGGGCCTGAACACTGAAGCTTTCTTT. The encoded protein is CASSIGGLNTEAFF.